This T cell receptor (beta chain) was obtained from a study of cytomegalovirus exposure and HLA in healthy donors. This clone was recorded a few times. The antigen is unknown. Trimming shortened V by 2 bases and J by 4 bases, and 11 bases separated the two germline ends. The germline gives CDR1 SGHAT, CDR2 FQDESV (reference sequence). The CDR3 has 15 residues. PCR employed 60 Vbeta and 13 Jbeta primers. The assay was immunoSEQ multiplex PCR, and TCRdb's table has in-frame clones only and misses some. The repertoire consists of about 180,000 clones, with 80% to 85% occurring once and the leading ten covering 2% to 2.5%. Overall study results and limits: Associated with cytomegalovirus, according to the listing, were 150 to 200 TCR beta chains.

The clonotype originates from a young woman in good health and CMV-seronegative. Material: PBMCs. The chain recombines TRBV11-1 with TRBJ2-2, with D maybe TRBD1 (6 bases). The CDR3 DNA reads as TGTGCCAGCAGCTTATTGGGGGCGCGCACCGGGGAGCTGTTTTTT. This codes for CASSLLGARTGELFF.